Listed here are 27 T cell receptor beta chains from one sample, sequenced in a study of T-cell memory formation after mild COVID-19. TCRdb used MiXCR to reprocess the 5' RACE reads, holding one entry per CDR3 protein. The sample shows hundreds of thousands of distinct CDR3 sequences, approximately 21% of them seen only once. Sequenced: PBMCs or a T cell subset sorted from them (not recorded which). The receptors were gathered from an adult woman who had mild COVID-19 (a few samples of this study predate the infection). Cell type and time point are not known.

This clonotype was seen only a few times. The chain couples TRBV12-3 or TRBV12-4 to TRBJ2-5; possibly TRBD1 for D (5 bases). The CDR3 sequence is 15 residues long. The ends were cut back, 6 bases at V and 5 bases at J, with 19 bases in the middle. The CDR3 loop reads CASRNSGISLETQYF. In nucleotides, the CDR3 is TGTGCCAGCAGGAATTCAGGGATTTCCCTTGAGACCCAGTACTTC.

The chain carries TRBV30 and TRBJ1-1; 7 bases line up with TRBD1. Trimming cost V 0 bases and J 8 bases; bases outside gene matches: 6. The CDR3 is 13 amino acids. The germline V gene encodes CDR1 GTSNPN and CDR2 SVGIG (reference sequence). The CDR3 protein is CAWSVQGKREAFF. In nucleotides, the CDR3 is TGTGCCTGGAGTGTACAGGGGAAGCGAGAAGCTTTCTTT.

The V and J genes are TRBV4-2 and TRBJ2-7; perhaps TRBD2 as D (5 bases). Germline V gene lookup returns CDR1 LGHNA and CDR2 YNFKEQ. CDR3 length equals 15 residues. Trimming left V 0 bases short and J 2 bases short, with 11 bases between. As DNA, the CDR3 is TGTGCCAGCAGCCAAGAGGAGACGGGAACCTACGAGCAGTACTTC. Protein product: CASSQEETGTYEQYF.

The rearrangement uses TRBV4-2 and TRBJ2-2, with a possible D match to TRBD1 (5 bases). The V and J ends lost 1 base and 0 bases respectively, with 9 bases between them. Germline V gives CDR1 LGHNA, CDR2 YNFKEQ. This CDR3 is built from 16 residues. This CDR3 reads CASSQVRGSNTGELFF. In DNA form, the CDR3 reads TGTGCCAGCAGCCAAGTTAGGGGATCGAACACCGGGGAGCTGTTTTTT.

The rearrangement links TRBV3-1 to TRBJ2-2; tentatively, D is TRBD1 (5 bases). The germline gives CDR1 LGHDT, CDR2 YNNKEL (reference sequence). The ends were cut back, 0 bases at V and 6 bases at J, with 5 bases in the middle. CDR3 length equals 13 residues. The CDR3 nucleotides are TGTGCCAGCAGCCAAGACAGGGCCGGGGAGCTGTTTTTT. Protein: CASSQDRAGELFF.

The rearrangement joins TRBV5-1 to TRBJ2-7; D perhaps matches TRBD1 (5 bases). The CDR3 spans 15 residues. CDR1 and CDR2 (germline): SGHRS, YFSETQ. Deletions cut 1 base from V and 2 bases from J, with 13 bases between. CDR3 loop: CASSLYGAPTYEQYF. The CDR3 bases are TGCGCCAGCAGCTTGTATGGGGCGCCGACCTACGAGCAGTACTTC.

The DNA for the CDR3 is TGTGCCATCAGGACTAGCGGGAACACCGGGGAGCTGTTTTTT. This codes for CAIRTSGNTGELFF. J is TRBJ2-2 and V is TRBV10-3; 9 bases line up with TRBD2. Germline loops: CDR1 ENHRY, CDR2 SYGVKD. V was clipped by 6 bases and J by 1 base; unmatched bases: 0. The CDR3 is made up of 14 amino acids.

The chain employs TRBV3-1 and TRBJ2-7, with D uncertain. This CDR3 has 14 amino acids. Germline CDR1 reads LGHDT; CDR2 reads YNNKEL (reference sequence). Trimming shortened V by 4 bases and J by 1 base, and 11 bases separated the two germline ends. DNA of the CDR3: TGTGCCAGCAGCCCTCCAATGGGGTCCTACGAGCAGTACTTC. Amino acids: CASSPPMGSYEQYF.

J is TRBJ2-7 and V is TRBV14, with D unclear. The CDR3 sequence is 15 residues long. Germline loops: CDR1 SGHDN, CDR2 FVKESK. V lost 4 bases and J 3 bases, leaving 16 bases between the germline ends. CDR3 region: CASSPRFRAHYEQYF. CDR3 bases: TGTGCCAGCAGCCCCCGTTTCCGGGCCCACTACGAGCAGTACTTC.

This clonotype was seen at least ten times. The chain has TRBV5-1 and TRBJ2-7; D not certain. The germline CDR1 and CDR2 sequences are SGHRS and YFSETQ. This CDR3 spans 13 amino acids. V was cut by 4 bases and J by 4 bases, with 12 bases left in between. DNA of the CDR3: TGCGCCAGCAGCGTCCGATCTACTTACGAGCAGTACTTC. It translates to CASSVRSTYEQYF.

This clonotype has a handful of counts. The V gene is TRBV12-3 or TRBV12-4, the J gene TRBJ2-5; D may be TRBD1 (6 bases). The germline V and J ends were trimmed by 6 bases and 2 bases, with 13 bases remaining between them. This CDR3 has 14 residues. CDR3 nucleotide sequence: TGTGCCAGCAGACCTACAGGGTTTCAAGAGACCCAGTACTTC. Amino acid sequence: CASRPTGFQETQYF.

The V and J genes are TRBV7-2 and TRBJ2-1; D is undetermined. The CDR3 has 16 residues. Looked up from germline, CDR1 is SGHTA and CDR2 is FQGNSA. Trimming left V 1 base short and J 7 bases short, with 17 bases between. Here the CDR3 reads CASSLGFGMRWNEQFF. The CDR3 DNA is TGTGCCAGCAGCTTAGGATTCGGAATGAGGTGGAATGAGCAGTTCTTC.

This clonotype has only a few counts. This chain connects TRBV7-8 to TRBJ2-1; D could derive from TRBD1 or TRBD2 (5 bases each). Germline V lookup: CDR1 SGHVS, CDR2 FQNEAQ. CDR3 length: 14 amino acids. The ends were cut back, 0 bases at V and 7 bases at J, with 10 bases in the middle. CDR3 sequence (DNA): TGTGCCAGCAGCTTAGCGGGGACCCAGAATGAGCAGTTCTTC. This sequence encodes CASSLAGTQNEQFF.

This chain uses TRBV19 with TRBJ2-7, with D possibly TRBD2 on 6 matching bases. The CDR3 is 14 amino acids. Germline V gene data show CDR1 as LNHDA and CDR2 as SQIVND (reference sequence). V lost 3 bases to trimming and J lost 2 bases, with 11 bases between them. CDR3 DNA sequence: TGTGCCAGTAGTATGGGTAGCGGACCCTACGAGCAGTACTTC. This codes for CASSMGSGPYEQYF.

This clonotype was seen many times. The rearrangement links TRBV3-1 to TRBJ1-1; D unresolved. V shed 1 base and J shed 0 bases, with 15 bases lying between them. From germline, CDR1 is LGHDT and CDR2 YNNKEL (reference sequence). The CDR3 runs to 17 residues. CDR3 protein: CASSQALTAGLNTEAFF. Written as DNA, the CDR3 is TGTGCCAGCAGCCAAGCCCTAACGGCAGGATTGAACACTGAAGCTTTCTTT.

V usage is TRBV7-2 and J usage is TRBJ1-1; D not resolved. The CDR3 covers 15 residues. Trimming cost V 5 bases and J 6 bases, with 19 bases left between them. In germline, CDR1 is SGHTA, CDR2 FQGNSA. The CDR3, as DNA: TGTGCCAGCAGCCCGGCTTGGTCCCGGGGTGCTGAAGCTTTCTTT. This sequence encodes CASSPAWSRGAEAFF.

The count of this clonotype is one. The rearrangement uses TRBV4-1 and TRBJ2-5, with D perhaps being TRBD1 or TRBD2 (5 bases each). Germline CDR1 and CDR2: MGHRA and YSYEKL. Trimming removed 4 bases from V and 9 bases from J, with 12 bases in between. This CDR3 is 12 amino acids long. The CDR3 loop reads CASSPTGAAQYF. The CDR3 nucleotides read TGCGCCAGCAGCCCAACAGGAGCGGCCCAGTACTTC.

This sequence joins TRBV19 and TRBJ1-2; D gene uncertain. Trimming cost V 1 base and J 0 bases, with 6 bases left between them. Germline V gene data show CDR1 as LNHDA and CDR2 as SQIVND (reference sequence). The CDR3 length is 14 residues. The CDR3 DNA follows: TGTGCCAGTAGTATAGCGATTGCTAACTATGGCTACACCTTC. This codes for CASSIAIANYGYTF.

The chain combines TRBV6-5 with TRBJ2-7; D possibly corresponds to TRBD2 (6 bases). This CDR3 contains 15 residues. Germline CDR1 reads MNHEY; CDR2 reads SVGAGI. V lost 0 bases and J lost 0, with 9 bases in between. Here the CDR3 DNA reads TGTGCCAGCAGTTACTCGATGGGACTCTCCTACGAGCAGTACTTC. The encoded protein is CASSYSMGLSYEQYF.

V usage is TRBV5-1 and J usage is TRBJ2-7, with D perhaps matching TRBD2 (6 bases). V was shortened by 0 bases and J by 5 bases, with 21 bases between the two germline ends. Germline V CDR1 and CDR2: SGHRS, YFSETQ. This CDR3 is built from 17 residues. The CDR3 loop is CASSLGWASGGKDEQYF. The DNA for the CDR3 is TGCGCCAGCAGCTTGGGATGGGCGTCTGGGGGGAAGGACGAGCAGTACTTC.

In this sample, this clonotype turned up a few times. The V gene is TRBV5-5, the J gene TRBJ2-7; D ambiguous. From germline, CDR1 is SGHKS and CDR2 YYEKEE (reference sequence). V was cut by 4 bases and J by 5 bases, with 10 bases left in between. The CDR3 consists of 12 residues. CDR3 sequence (DNA): TGTGCCAGCAGCCGCCTACGGGACGAGCAGTACTTC. Protein sequence: CASSRLRDEQYF.

The chain has TRBV9 and TRBJ2-1; weak D call: TRBD2 (5 bases). The V gene lost 1 base and the J gene lost 4 bases, with 12 bases spanning the gap. Germline CDR1 is SGDLS and CDR2 is YYNGEE. The CDR3 sequence is 15 residues long. CDR3 nucleotide sequence: TGTGCCAGCAGCGTACGAGCGGAGACTTACAATGAGCAGTTCTTC. This sequence encodes CASSVRAETYNEQFF.

This clonotype was observed once. This sequence joins TRBV29-1 and TRBJ2-1, with 8 bases that match TRBD1. The germline gives CDR1 SQVTM, CDR2 ANQGSEA. The CDR3 contains 11 residues. V lost 1 base to trimming and J lost 14 bases; unmatched junction nucleotides: 4. CDR3 bases: TGCAGCGTTGAAGTGTCGGACAGGGAGTTCTTC. It yields the protein CSVEVSDREFF.

The table lists this clonotype with a count of one. This sequence joins TRBV24-1 and TRBJ2-1, with D unclear. V dropped 3 bases and J dropped 4 bases, with 15 bases sitting between them. This CDR3 region has 16 residues. Germline loops: CDR1 KGHDR, CDR2 SFDVKD. The CDR3 region has the DNA TGTGCCACCAGTGATCAGCGAAAGGGTGGGTACAATGAGCAGTTCTTC. It encodes CATSDQRKGGYNEQFF.

This clonotype was seen more than once but under ten times. This CDR3 is CSGQGNQETQYF. CDR3 nucleotides: TGCAGCGGACAGGGCAATCAAGAGACCCAGTACTTC. The genes are TRBV29-1 and TRBJ2-5, with 7 bases matching TRBD1. J was trimmed by 2 bases and V by 7 bases; bases with no gene match: 4. Germline V gene data show CDR1 as SQVTM and CDR2 as ANQGSEA. The CDR3 covers 12 residues.

This rearrangement joins TRBV29-1 to TRBJ2-1; D is uncertain. The CDR3 consists of 14 residues. With 3 bases removed from V and 4 bases from J, the gap between germline ends came to 13 bases. Germline V gives CDR1 SQVTM, CDR2 ANQGSEA. The CDR3 nucleotides read TGCAGCGTTGATACGAACCGCAGATACAATGAGCAGTTCTTC. It codes for CSVDTNRRYNEQFF.

This clonotype was observed a few times. The chain has TRBV30 and TRBJ1-1; no firm D call. With 3 bases removed from V and 1 base from J, the gap between germline ends came to 6 bases. Germline V gene lookup returns CDR1 GTSNPN and CDR2 SVGIG (reference sequence). The CDR3 loop spans 12 amino acids. The CDR3 protein is CAWSLSNTEAFF. DNA of the CDR3: TGTGCCTGGAGCCTTTCGAACACTGAAGCTTTCTTT.